This TCR beta chain was documented in a study of T-cell reconstitution after alpha-beta-depleted transplantation in children. Study-level points and caveats: The origin of alpha-beta T cells about two months after transplant was reportedly several hundred expanded graft clones.

V was pared by 4 bases and J by 8 bases, with 8 bases of the junction left unmatched. The CDR3 loop spans 15 amino acids. CDR1 SGHRS and CDR2 YFSETQ come from the germline V gene. In this sample, this clonotype turned up a few times. What it binds is not known. Researchers prepared the TCRbeta library using unique molecular identifiers, the study reports. Using its own MiXCR run on the PCR reads, TCRdb lists one record per CDR3 protein. The profile shows approximately 500,000 distinct CDR3 sequences, 20% to 30% of them singletons. The input for sequencing was PBMCs, taken before TCRalphabeta/CD19-depleted stem cell transplant. This TCR was recovered from a boy younger than two with Wiskott-Aldrich syndrome, due to receive a stem cell transplant. The chain uses TRBV5-1 and TRBJ2-1, with 11 bases identical to TRBD2. The CDR3: CASSQGLAGRYEQFF. CDR3 nucleotide sequence: TGCGCCAGCAGCCAAGGACTAGCGGGCCGGTATGAGCAGTTCTTC.